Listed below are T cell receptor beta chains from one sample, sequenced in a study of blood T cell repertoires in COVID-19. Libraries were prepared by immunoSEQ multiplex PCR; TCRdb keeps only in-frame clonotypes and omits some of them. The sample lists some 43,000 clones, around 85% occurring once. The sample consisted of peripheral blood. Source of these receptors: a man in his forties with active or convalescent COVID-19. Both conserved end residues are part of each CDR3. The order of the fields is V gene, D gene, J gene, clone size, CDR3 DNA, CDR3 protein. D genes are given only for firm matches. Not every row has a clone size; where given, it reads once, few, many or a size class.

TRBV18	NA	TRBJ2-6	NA	TGTGCCAGCTCACCAAACGGTCCAACTGGGGCCAACGTCCTGACTTTC	CASSPNGPTGANVLTF
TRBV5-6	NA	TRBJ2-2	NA	TGTGCCAGCAGCTTGTTTGGGGAACAGGGCACCGGGGAGCTGTTTTTT	CASSLFGEQGTGELFF
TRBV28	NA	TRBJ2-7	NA	TGTGCCAGCTCACAGGGCCCGACCTACGAGCAGTACTTC	CASSQGPTYEQYF
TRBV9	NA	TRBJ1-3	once	TGTGCCAGCAGCGGGAAGGGAGGCTGGCTTGGAAACACCATATATTTT	CASSGKGGWLGNTIYF
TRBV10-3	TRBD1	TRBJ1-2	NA	TGTGCCATCAGTGAGTCGGGGGACAGGGGCCTCGACTATGGCTACACCTTC	CAISESGDRGLDYGYTF
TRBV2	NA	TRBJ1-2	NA	TGTGCCAGCAGTGACTTTAATAGTCCGGATGGCTACACCTTC	CASSDFNSPDGYTF
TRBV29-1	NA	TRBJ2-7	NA	TGCAGCGTTGAGACGCCGAGCGCTGACTACGAGCAGTACTTC	CSVETPSADYEQYF
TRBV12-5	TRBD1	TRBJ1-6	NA	TGTGCTAGCCAAGGGACAGTAGGTTCACCCCTCCACTTT	CASQGTVGSPLHF
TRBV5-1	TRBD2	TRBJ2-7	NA	TGCGCCAGCAGCTTGAGCGGGAGGGCCGAAAACGAGCAGTACTTC	CASSLSGRAENEQYF
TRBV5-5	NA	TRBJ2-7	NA	TGTGCCAGCAGCCCCGCCTACGAGCAGTACTTC	CASSPAYEQYF
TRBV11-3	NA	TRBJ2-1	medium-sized	TGTGCCAGCGGGCCCGCGGGTGAGCAGTTCTTC	CASGPAGEQFF
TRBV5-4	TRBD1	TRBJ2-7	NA	TGTGCCAGCAGCTTAACCCTCCCCGGGACAGGGGACGAGCAGTACTTC	CASSLTLPGTGDEQYF
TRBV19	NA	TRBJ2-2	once	TGTGCCAGTTCCCGTAGTGCCCGGGAGCTGTTTTTT	CASSRSARELFF